This T cell receptor (beta chain) emerged from a study of blood T cell repertoires in COVID-19. Whole-study context: The United States, Italy and Spain supplied acute and convalescent COVID-19 samples. The cDNA or gDNA used as material had been derived from T cells, B-cell-depleted T cells, or PBMCs.

TCRdb keeps only in-frame clones here, not all; method: immunoSEQ multiplex PCR. The sample carries about 250,000 clones, 80% to 90% recorded once. Germline V gives CDR1 SGHTA, CDR2 FQGNSA. The CDR3 runs 17 residues. V shed 5 bases and J 0 bases; nucleotides not matched to a gene: 10. Participants, roughly 18 to 90 years old, spanned more than 20 US areas. Participant-reported clinical history was the basis for cohort assignment. V and J are TRBV7-2 and TRBJ2-3; the match to TRBD2 covers 8 bases. The sequencing sample was made of PBMCs or T cells enriched from blood (not recorded which). The origin of this receptor is a woman aged 30 to 39 with acute COVID-19. In DNA form, the CDR3 reads TGTGCCAGCAGCCCAAACTCCGGGACTAGAAGCACAGATACGCAGTATTTT. Translated: CASSPNSGTRSTDTQYF.